The 10 T cell receptor beta chains presented below share a single source sample, sequenced in a study of radiation and T cells in renal cell carcinoma. Assay: immunoSEQ multiplex PCR; the TCRdb copy retains only in-frame clones and omits some. The table records about 86,000 clones, 85% of them present only once. Time point given: blood 4 weeks post-SBRT, at nephrectomy. Described treatment: 15 Gy SBRT to primary tumor, nephrectomy 4 weeks later. The source material was blood, sampled from a patient whose treatment included radiotherapy and nephrectomy. The receptors here all came from a man aged 45-60 years with renal cell carcinoma.

The chain recombines TRBV7-6 with TRBJ2-1; TRBD1 is a possible D gene (5 bases). Germline V lookup: CDR1 SGHVS, CDR2 FNYEAQ. Trimming left V 5 bases short and J 0 bases short, with 11 bases between. The CDR3 covers 15 residues. CDR3 loop: CASSRQTSSYNEQFF. The CDR3, as DNA: TGTGCCAGCAGCCGACAGACGAGCTCCTACAATGAGCAGTTCTTC.

A few counts support this clone. This chain uses TRBV19 with TRBJ1-2; the D gene is possibly TRBD1 (5 bases). This CDR3 comprises 12 residues. Per germline, CDR1 LNHDA and CDR2 SQIVND (reference sequence). With 6 bases removed from V and 0 bases from J, the gap between germline ends came to 5 bases. The CDR3 DNA is TGTGCCAGTAGGGGGCCTAACTATGGCTACACCTTC. Translated: CASRGPNYGYTF.

This chain joins TRBV7-6 and TRBJ2-5, with D hard to call. Germline V gene data show CDR1 as SGHVS and CDR2 as FNYEAQ. Trimming pared 2 bases from V and 2 bases from J, leaving 0 bases between. The CDR3 runs 11 residues. In DNA form, the CDR3 reads TGTGCCAGCAGCTTACAAGAGACCCAGTACTTC. Translation: CASSLQETQYF.

The rearrangement links TRBV18 to TRBJ2-7; 8 nucleotides line up with TRBD1. CDR1 and CDR2 (germline): KGHSH, LQKENI. The CDR3 sequence is 15 residues long. V shed 4 bases, J shed 2 bases, and the junction held 7 bases outside the gene matches. In DNA form, the CDR3 reads TGTGCCAGCTCACAGACAGGGGACTTCGCCTACGAGCAGTACTTC. It codes for CASSQTGDFAYEQYF.

This sequence joins TRBV9 and TRBJ2-3; no clear D. V shed 0 bases and J shed 4 bases, with 15 bases lying between them. This CDR3 is 16 amino acids long. Germline CDR1 SGDLS, CDR2 YYNGEE. The CDR3 DNA sequence: TGTGCCAGCAGCGTAGGCCAACAACCCACCTCAGATACGCAGTATTTT. Translation gives CASSVGQQPTSDTQYF.

The chain joins TRBV6-1 to TRBJ2-6; D is ambiguous. Germline CDR1 and CDR2: MNHNS and SASEGT. Between the trimmed V and J ends, which lost 8 bases and 1 base, there was a span of 6 bases. The CDR3 has 13 amino acids. The CDR3 DNA sequence: TGTGCCAGCGTGTTATCTGGGGCCAACGTCCTGACTTTC. Translation gives CASVLSGANVLTF.

There are a few counts of this clone. This chain uses TRBV18 with TRBJ2-1; D is undetermined. Germline CDR1 reads KGHSH; CDR2 reads LQKENI. The V and J ends lost 4 bases and 0 bases respectively, with 10 bases between them. The CDR3 sequence is 15 residues long. CDR3 sequence (DNA): TGTGCCAGCTCACTCTGGGGTAGCTCCTACAATGAGCAGTTCTTC. The encoded protein is CASSLWGSSYNEQFF.

The V and J genes are TRBV6-1 and TRBJ2-1; unclear D gene. Trimming stripped 4 bases from V and 11 bases from J, with 21 bases between. The CDR3 covers 15 residues. Per germline, CDR1 MNHNS and CDR2 SASEGT. The CDR3 region is CASSVRRSEYYQQFF. The CDR3 DNA sequence: TGTGCCAGCAGTGTCCGGCGAAGTGAGTATTATCAGCAGTTCTTC.

The CDR3 coding sequence is TGCGCCAGCAGCTTGGCACAAGGGAACGAAAAACTGTTTTTT. As protein: CASSLAQGNEKLFF. V gene TRBV5-1 combines with J gene TRBJ1-4; D uncertain. The V gene lost 0 bases and the J gene lost 8 bases, with 11 bases spanning the gap. The CDR3 extends over 14 amino acids. Per the germline V gene, CDR1 is SGHRS and CDR2 is YFSETQ.

The CDR3 DNA is TGTGCCTGGGGGACAGGGGAGGGTGAAGCTTTCTTT. Translating it yields CAWGTGEGEAFF. The chain employs TRBV30 and TRBJ1-1, with 10 bases matching TRBD1. CDR3 size: 12 residues. V was pared by 5 bases and J by 7 bases, with 4 bases of the junction left unmatched. Germline lookup yields CDR1 GTSNPN and CDR2 SVGIG (reference sequence).